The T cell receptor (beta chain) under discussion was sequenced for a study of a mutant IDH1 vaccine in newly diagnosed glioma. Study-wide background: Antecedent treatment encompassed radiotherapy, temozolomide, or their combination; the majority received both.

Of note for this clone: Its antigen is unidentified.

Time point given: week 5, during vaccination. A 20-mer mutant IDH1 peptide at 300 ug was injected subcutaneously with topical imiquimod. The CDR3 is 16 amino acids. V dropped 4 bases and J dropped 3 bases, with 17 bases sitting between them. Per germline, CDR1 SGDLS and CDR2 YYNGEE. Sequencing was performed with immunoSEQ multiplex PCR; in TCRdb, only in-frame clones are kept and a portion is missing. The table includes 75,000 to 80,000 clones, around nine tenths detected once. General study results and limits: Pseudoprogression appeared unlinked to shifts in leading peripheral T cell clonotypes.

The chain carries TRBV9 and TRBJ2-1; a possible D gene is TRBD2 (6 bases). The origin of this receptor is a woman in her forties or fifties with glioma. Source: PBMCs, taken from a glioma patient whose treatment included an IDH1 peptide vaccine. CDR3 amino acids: CASSTTSTLYYNEQFF. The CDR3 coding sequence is TGTGCCAGCAGCACCACTAGCACCCTATACTACAATGAGCAGTTCTTC.